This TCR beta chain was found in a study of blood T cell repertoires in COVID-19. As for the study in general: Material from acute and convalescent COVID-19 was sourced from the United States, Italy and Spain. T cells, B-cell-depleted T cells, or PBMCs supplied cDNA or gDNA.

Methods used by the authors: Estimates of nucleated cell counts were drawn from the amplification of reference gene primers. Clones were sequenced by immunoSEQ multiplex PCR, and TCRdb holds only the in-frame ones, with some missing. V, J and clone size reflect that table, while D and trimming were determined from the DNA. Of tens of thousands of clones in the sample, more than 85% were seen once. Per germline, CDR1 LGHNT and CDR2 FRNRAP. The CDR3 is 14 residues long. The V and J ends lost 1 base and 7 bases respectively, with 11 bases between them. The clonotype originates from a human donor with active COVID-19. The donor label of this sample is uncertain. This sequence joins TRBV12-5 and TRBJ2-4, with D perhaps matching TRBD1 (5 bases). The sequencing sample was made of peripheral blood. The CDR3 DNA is TGTGCTAGTGGTTTGGAGGGGTGGGCGAACATTCAGTACTTC. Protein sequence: CASGLEGWANIQYF.